This TCR beta chain originates from a study of T cell changes during pregnancy in multiple sclerosis. Libraries were prepared by immunoSEQ multiplex PCR; TCRdb keeps only in-frame clonotypes and omits some of them. The table lists roughly 89,000 clones, about 94% of them singletons. V shed 0 bases and J shed 0 bases, with 9 bases lying between them. Germline V gene sequence: CDR1 SGHKS, CDR2 YYEKEE (reference sequence). The CDR3 consists of 15 residues. The clonotype originates from a female donor with multiple sclerosis, enrolled in a pregnancy study. The J gene is TRBJ1-2, the V gene TRBV5-5; no definite D call. This sample comprised peripheral blood, obtained in the third trimester of pregnancy. The CDR3: CASSLGAGTNYGYTF. The CDR3 coding sequence is TGTGCCAGCAGCTTGGGGGCAGGTACTAACTATGGCTACACCTTC.